These T cell receptor beta chains were read from a single sample in a study of blood T cell repertoires in COVID-19. The data were produced by immunoSEQ multiplex PCR, yet TCRdb's version contains in-frame clones alone and is incomplete. The sample lists 200,000 to 250,000 clones, 75% to 90% occurring once. Specimen: PBMCs or T cells enriched from blood (not recorded which). The receptors stem from a woman aged 30 to 39 who had been exposed to COVID-19. Each CDR3 is given with its conserved first and last residue. D genes are given only for firm matches. Clone sizes are given selectively: once, few, many, or a class where the clone is expanded.

>-|TRBD2|TRBJ2-2|TRBV30
TGTGCCTGGAGTGATGTGGGAGGGCCCACCGGGGAGCTGTTTTTT
CAWSDVGGPTGELFF
>-|-|TRBJ2-3|TRBV4-2
TGTGCCAGCAGCCAAGATCAGGGTAGCGGATTCACAGATACGCAGTATTTT
CASSQDQGSGFTDTQYF
>-|-|TRBJ2-2|TRBV5-4
TGTGCCAGCAGCTTGGCGGGAGCTGACACCGGGGAGCTGTTTTTT
CASSLAGADTGELFF
>-|-|TRBJ1-1|TRBV3-1/TRBV3-2
TGTGCCAGCAGCCAAGGCCCGGGGAACACTGAAGCTTTCTTT
CASSQGPGNTEAFF
>once|-|TRBJ1-5|TRBV30
TGTGCCTGGAGTGGACAGCGTGATCAGCCCCAGCATTTT
CAWSGQRDQPQHF
>-|-|TRBJ1-2|TRBV19
TGTGCCAGTAGTAATTTTTTGGGCAGACCCGGTTGGGGCTACACCTTC
CASSNFLGRPGWGYTF
>few|TRBD2|TRBJ2-2|TRBV5-1
TGCGCCAGCAGCCAGGGACTAGAGAGCACCGGGGAGCTGTTTTTT
CASSQGLESTGELFF
>-|TRBD2|TRBJ2-1|TRBV29-1
TGCAGCTCCGAGGTCCTAGCGGGAGGGCAACGGGTTGAGCAGTTCTTC
CSSEVLAGGQRVEQFF
>-|TRBD1|TRBJ2-7|TRBV2
TGTGCCAGCAGTGCGGGACAGGAACGCTACGAGCAGTACTTC
CASSAGQERYEQYF
>-|-|TRBJ2-5|TRBV19
TGTGCCAGTACCCGGGGGGCGGGAGCGGAGACCCAGTACTTC
CASTRGAGAETQYF
>-|-|TRBJ1-1|TRBV10-1
TGCGCCAGCAGTGAGCGGGGGAGTAACACTGAAGCTTTCTTT
CASSERGSNTEAFF
>-|-|TRBJ2-2|TRBV5-1
TGCGCCAGCAGCTTGAAAGGGGGTCCCATGAGCGGGGAGCTGTTTTTT
CASSLKGGPMSGELFF
>-|TRBD1|TRBJ2-2|TRBV5-1
TGCGCCAGCAGCTCTCAGGGGGCGGGCACCGGGGAGCTGTTTTTT
CASSSQGAGTGELFF
>-|TRBD1|TRBJ2-1|TRBV5-1
TGCGCCAGCAGCACCACAGGGGGAAGTTACAATGAGCAGTTCTTC
CASSTTGGSYNEQFF
>-|TRBD2|TRBJ2-3|TRBV11-2
TGTGCCAGCAGCTCGGGACTAGTGGGGACAGATACGCAGTATTTT
CASSSGLVGTDTQYF
>-|TRBD2|TRBJ2-1|TRBV20-1
TGCAGTGCCAGTAGCGGGAGCCTCTACAATGAGCAGTTCTTC
CSASSGSLYNEQFF
>-|TRBD2|TRBJ2-2|TRBV7-3
TGTGCCAGCAGCCTCACTAGCGGGAGGGCCGCGAACACCGGGGAGCTGTTTTTT
CASSLTSGRAANTGELFF
>-|TRBD1|TRBJ1-1|TRBV2
TGTGCCAGCAGCACAGGGGCTGAAGCTTTCTTT
CASSTGAEAFF
>-|TRBD2|TRBJ2-1|TRBV9
TGTGCCAGCAGCGACGGGACTAGCGGGAGGTCCTACAATGAGCAGTTCTTC
CASSDGTSGRSYNEQFF
>-|-|TRBJ1-2|TRBV27
TGTGCCAGCAGTTTTAGCACGAACTATGGCTACACCTTC
CASSFSTNYGYTF
>-|-|TRBJ2-2|TRBV9
TGTGCCAGCAGCGTAGCACCCACTAACACCGGGGAGCTGTTTTTT
CASSVAPTNTGELFF
>-|-|TRBJ1-3|TRBV13
TGTGCCAGCAGCTTGATCTACCCTGGAAACACCATATATTTT
CASSLIYPGNTIYF
>-|-|TRBJ1-3|TRBV7-9
TGTGCCAGCAGAACCGACAGGCGGCCTGGAAACACCATATATTTT
CASRTDRRPGNTIYF
>-|-|TRBJ2-1|TRBV3-1/TRBV3-2
TGTGCCAGCAGCCACCTTGGACAGAGTGTTTACAGTGAGCAGTTCTTC
CASSHLGQSVYSEQFF
>-|-|TRBJ1-1|TRBV5-1
TGCGCCAGCAGCTTGCTTACTAATCCCGGGGGGAACACTGAAGCTTTCTTT
CASSLLTNPGGNTEAFF